The 26 T cell receptor beta chains presented below share a single source sample, sequenced in a study of blood T cell repertoires in COVID-19. Profiled with immunoSEQ multiplex PCR; TCRdb holds only in-frame clones, not every one. The data contain 250,000 to 300,000 clones, approximately 79% of them singletons. The sequenced sample was PBMCs or T cells enriched from blood (not recorded which). The receptors were gathered from a man under 40 with acute COVID-19.

V gene TRBV7-9 combines with J gene TRBJ1-1; tentatively, D is TRBD1 (6 bases). The V gene's germline CDR1 is SEHNR and CDR2 FQNEAQ (reference sequence). The germline V and J ends were trimmed by 1 base and 6 bases, with 18 bases remaining between them. This CDR3 is 16 amino acids long. CDR3 sequence: CASSLGSSGGQAEAFF. The DNA of the CDR3 is TGTGCCAGCAGCTTAGGATCGAGCGGGGGGCAGGCTGAAGCTTTCTTT.

A note on this clone: Germline and junction disagree at one end, which may indicate a read error. The chain links TRBV5-1 to TRBJ2-5, with TRBD2 identical over 11 bases. CDR1 is SGHRS, CDR2 YFSETQ, per germline. The CDR3 contains 16 residues. CDR3 bases: TGTGCCAGCAGCTTGGCCCTAGCGGGAGGTACGGAGACCCAGTACTTC. It codes for CASSLALAGGTETQYF.

The CDR3 DNA reads TGTGCCAGCAGTATTAGCAGGGATGACTATGGCTACACCTTC. It encodes CASSISRDDYGYTF. The rearrangement uses TRBV6-5 and TRBJ1-2; a possible D gene is TRBD1 (5 bases). CDR1 and CDR2 from the germline V gene are MNHEY and SVGAGI. V lost 5 bases and J lost 3, with 13 bases in between. The CDR3 runs 14 residues.

V gene TRBV20-1 combines with J gene TRBJ2-1, with TRBD2 matching over 8 bases. V trimming: 3 bases; J trimming: 4 bases; junction bases outside the gene matches: 11. CDR1 and CDR2 (germline): DFQATT, SNEGSKA (reference sequence). The CDR3 has 16 residues. CDR3 sequence (DNA): TGCAGTGCTAGTAAGCCTTGGTCGGGAGGGTACAATGAGCAGTTCTTC. This translates into CSASKPWSGGYNEQFF.

CDR3 DNA sequence: TGTGCCAGCAGCCCCTATCCGCCCATACCCACAGATACGCAGTATTTT. Translated: CASSPYPPIPTDTQYF. The chain carries TRBV5-8 and TRBJ2-3; no definite D call. Germline assignment: CDR1 SGHTS and CDR2 YDEGEE. The CDR3 is made up of 16 amino acids. Trimming left V 4 bases short and J 2 bases short, with 17 bases between.

The chain combines TRBV19 with TRBJ1-1; TRBD1 is a possible D gene (5 bases). V lost 0 bases to trimming and J lost 4 bases, with 15 bases between them. The CDR3 sequence is 16 residues long. Germline V gives CDR1 LNHDA, CDR2 SQIVND (reference sequence). The CDR3 sequence: CASSIDRGTIRTEAFF. In nucleotides, the CDR3 is TGTGCCAGTAGTATAGATCGCGGGACGATTCGCACTGAAGCTTTCTTT. The full variable domain, rest sourced from reference TRBV19 and TRBJ1-1, is DGGITQSPKYLFRKEGQNVTLSCEQNLNHDAMYWYRQDPGQGLRLIYYSQIVNDFQKGDIAEGYSVSREKKESFPLTVTSAQKNPTAFYLCASSIDRGTIRTEAFFGQGTRLTVV.

The V gene is TRBV7-2, the J gene TRBJ1-1; D is unresolved. There are 15 residues in the CDR3. In germline, CDR1 is SGHTA, CDR2 FQGNSA. V was trimmed by 7 bases and J by 0 bases, leaving 15 bases between them. CDR3 nucleotide sequence: TGTGCCAGCATCCCGTCGGGATCCTTGAACACTGAAGCTTTCTTT. Its translation is CASIPSGSLNTEAFF.

The J gene is TRBJ2-3, the V gene TRBV7-3; a weak D match, TRBD1 (5 bases). The germline V gene has CDR1 SGHTA and CDR2 FQGTGA. V was clipped by 1 base and J by 0 bases, with 11 bases between them. The CDR3 consists of 16 residues. The CDR3 nucleotides are TGTGCCAGCAGCTTAAATAGGGGCGGCAGCACAGATACGCAGTATTTT. It translates to CASSLNRGGSTDTQYF.

The gene calls are TRBV6-1 and TRBJ1-4, with a possible D match to TRBD1 (6 bases). The V end was cut by 3 bases, the J end by 8 bases, with 16 bases between. CDR1 MNHNS and CDR2 SASEGT come from the germline V gene. The CDR3 consists of 15 residues. CDR3 in amino acids: CASSEPGHLNEKLFF. The CDR3 DNA reads as TGTGCCAGCAGTGAGCCGGGACATTTGAACGAAAAACTGTTTTTT.

V usage is TRBV15 and J usage is TRBJ2-7, with 8 bases identical to TRBD2. The length of the CDR3 is 14 residues. The trim removed 3 bases at V and 3 bases at J, leaving 4 bases unmatched. Per the germline V gene, CDR1 is LNHNV and CDR2 is YYDKDF (reference sequence). The CDR3, as DNA: TGTGCCACCAGCAGTGGGGGGACTAGCTACGAGCAGTACGTC. Translation: CATSSGGTSYEQYV.

This rearrangement joins TRBV3-1 (or the pseudogene TRBV3-2) to TRBJ1-5; D is unresolved. CDR1 and CDR2 (germline): LGHDT, YNNKEL (reference sequence). CDR3 size: 15 residues. V was pared by 2 bases and J by 1 base, with 9 bases between. In nucleotides, the CDR3 is TGTGCCAGCAGCCAACGTAGAGGGAGCAATCAGCCCCAGCATTTT. Its translation: CASSQRRGSNQPQHF.

The J gene is TRBJ1-1, the V gene TRBV6-5, with a possible D match to TRBD1 (6 bases). The CDR3 length is 14 residues. The germline CDR1 and CDR2 sequences are MNHEY and SVGAGI. V was cut by 5 bases and J by 4 bases, with 14 bases left in between. CDR3 sequence: CASSPIQGITEAFF. CDR3 nucleotide sequence: TGTGCCAGCAGTCCGATACAGGGTATCACTGAAGCTTTCTTT.

This chain connects TRBV11-2 to TRBJ1-2; a weak D match, TRBD1 (5 bases). CDR3 length: 15 amino acids. Germline CDR1 and CDR2: SGHAT and FQNNGV. V was cut by 2 bases and J by 0 bases, with 10 bases left in between. Here the CDR3 DNA reads TGTGCCAGCAGCTTAACTCGACAGACTAACTATGGCTACACCTTC. It translates to CASSLTRQTNYGYTF. Full variable domain (rest looked up from reference TRBV11-2 and TRBJ1-2): EAGVAQSPRYKIIEKRQSVAFWCNPISGHATLYWYQQILGQGPKLLIQFQNNGVVDDSQLPKDRFSAERLKGVDSTLKIQPAKLEDSAVYLCASSLTRQTNYGYTFGSGTRLTVV.

The chain uses TRBV7-6 and TRBJ2-7; TRBD2 matches at 12 bases. The CDR3 is 17 residues long. CDR1 is SGHVS, CDR2 FNYEAQ, per germline. V was pared by 3 bases and J by 7 bases, with 13 bases of the junction left unmatched. CDR3 sequence reads: CASSLQNLAGGRSEQYV. The CDR3, as DNA: TGTGCCAGCAGCTTGCAGAATCTAGCGGGGGGGCGCTCGGAGCAGTACGTC.

V usage is TRBV6-6 and J usage is TRBJ2-7, with 13 bases fitting TRBD2. Per the germline V gene, CDR1 is MNHNY and CDR2 is SVGAGI (reference sequence). J gave up 2 bases and V 6 bases, and 10 bases lay outside the gene matches. This CDR3 is 17 amino acids long. The chain's CDR3 is CASRRDPGLAGTYEQYV. The CDR3 DNA reads TGTGCCAGCAGACGAGACCCGGGACTAGCGGGGACCTACGAGCAGTACGTC.

The chain employs TRBV28 and TRBJ1-2; no firm D call. Trimming left V 6 bases short and J 9 bases short, with 14 bases between. Germline V gene lookup returns CDR1 MDHEN and CDR2 SYDVKM. The CDR3 totals 12 residues. The CDR3 loop reads CASRPPGLSYTF. As DNA, the CDR3 is TGTGCCAGCAGGCCGCCGGGTCTTAGCTACACCTTC.

The chain carries TRBV6-5 and TRBJ1-1; D might be TRBD1 (5 bases). The ends were cut back, 6 bases at V and 4 bases at J, with 15 bases in the middle. Looked up from germline, CDR1 is MNHEY and CDR2 is SVGAGI. There are 14 residues in the CDR3. In nucleotides, the CDR3 is TGTGCCAGCAGGGCCTCCAAAGGGGTCACTGAAGCTTTCTTT. Translation gives CASRASKGVTEAFF.

DNA of the CDR3: TGTGCCAGCAGCGTAGTGGGCGGGAGGGCCTTCCGGGAGCAGTTCTTC. Residues: CASSVVGGRAFREQFF. V and J are TRBV9 and TRBJ2-1, with 9 bases fitting TRBD2. CDR3 length: 16 residues. CDR1 SGDLS and CDR2 YYNGEE come from the germline V gene. After removal of 0 bases from V and 10 bases from J, the junction contained 11 bases not matched to a gene.

The chain couples TRBV11-3 to TRBJ1-6; D gene unclear. The V gene lost 1 base and the J gene lost 10 bases, with 14 bases spanning the gap. The germline V gene has CDR1 SGHNT and CDR2 YENEEA. The CDR3 totals 15 residues. For the CDR3, the DNA is TGTGCCAGCAGCTTAGTTGGGAGCCGGGAGTCACCCCTCCACTTT. Protein: CASSLVGSRESPLHF.

This chain uses TRBV5-6 with TRBJ2-1; possible D gene TRBD2, 6 bases. CDR3 size: 16 residues. Germline V CDR1 and CDR2: SGHDT, YYEEEE. V was trimmed by 6 bases and J by 1 base, leaving 17 bases between them. The CDR3 here is CASTPLRAGSYNEQFF. The CDR3 region has the DNA TGTGCCAGCACCCCCTTAAGAGCGGGTTCCTACAATGAGCAGTTCTTC.

The chain recombines TRBV19 with TRBJ2-2, with 10 bases fitting TRBD1. Germline CDR1 is LNHDA and CDR2 is SQIVND (reference sequence). This CDR3 is 16 amino acids long. V lost 5 bases, J lost 1 base, and 4 bases stayed unmatched. CDR3 sequence: CASSPRTGGNTGELFF. The CDR3 region has the DNA TGTGCCAGTAGTCCTCGGACAGGGGGGAACACCGGGGAGCTGTTTTTT.

J is TRBJ1-6 and V is TRBV4-3, with D possibly matching TRBD1 (6 bases). Germline V gene sequence: CDR1 LGHNA, CDR2 YSLEER. V was shortened by 3 bases and J by 10 bases, with 10 bases between the two germline ends. CDR3 length: 13 residues. This CDR3 is CASSHPGVSPLHF. DNA for the CDR3: TGCGCCAGCAGCCACCCAGGGGTCTCACCCCTCCACTTT.

The chain couples TRBV6-5 to TRBJ1-1, with D uncertain. V gave up 8 bases and J gave up 0 bases, with 7 bases separating them. This CDR3 has 12 amino acids. CDR1 and CDR2 from the germline V gene are MNHEY and SVGAGI. The CDR3 coding sequence is TGTGCCAGCCGGGATTTGAACACTGAAGCTTTCTTT. Translating it yields CASRDLNTEAFF.

The chain is built from TRBV27 and TRBJ2-7; 9 nucleotides agree with TRBD2. Germline CDR1 is MNHEY and CDR2 is SMNVEV (reference sequence). The CDR3 consists of 14 residues. Germline trimming cut 5 bases from V and 3 bases from J; bases unmatched to any gene: 5. CDR3 loop: CASSPGTSSYEQYV. The CDR3 DNA is TGTGCCAGCAGTCCCGGGACTAGCAGCTACGAGCAGTACGTC.

The count of this clone is one. V and J are TRBV5-8 and TRBJ2-7; 11 bases are a match to TRBD2. The CDR3 loop spans 14 amino acids. V lost 7 bases and J lost 7; bases outside the gene matches: 10. CDR1 and CDR2 from the germline V gene are SGHTS and YDEGEE. CDR3 sequence: CASGRTSGYSEQYV. Written as DNA, the CDR3 is TGTGCCAGCGGACGGACTAGCGGGTACTCGGAGCAGTACGTC.

The rearrangement uses TRBV19 and TRBJ1-5; a weak D match, TRBD1 (5 bases). CDR3 size: 14 residues. In germline, CDR1 is LNHDA, CDR2 SQIVND (reference sequence). Trimming removed 7 bases from V and 1 base from J, with 11 bases in between. CDR3 coding DNA: TGTGCCAGTATCGAGGGACTGAGCAATCAGCCCCAGCATTTT. Protein: CASIEGLSNQPQHF.